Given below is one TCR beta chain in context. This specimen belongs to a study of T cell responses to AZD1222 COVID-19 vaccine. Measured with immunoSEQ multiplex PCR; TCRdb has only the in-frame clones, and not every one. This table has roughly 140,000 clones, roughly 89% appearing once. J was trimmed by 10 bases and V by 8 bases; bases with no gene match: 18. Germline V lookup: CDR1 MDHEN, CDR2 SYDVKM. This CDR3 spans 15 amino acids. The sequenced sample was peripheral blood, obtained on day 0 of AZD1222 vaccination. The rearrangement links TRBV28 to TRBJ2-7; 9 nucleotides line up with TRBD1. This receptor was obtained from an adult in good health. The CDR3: CASEQRTGVSMVQYF. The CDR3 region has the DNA TGTGCCAGCGAACAGAGGACAGGGGTGTCCATGGTCCAGTACTTC.